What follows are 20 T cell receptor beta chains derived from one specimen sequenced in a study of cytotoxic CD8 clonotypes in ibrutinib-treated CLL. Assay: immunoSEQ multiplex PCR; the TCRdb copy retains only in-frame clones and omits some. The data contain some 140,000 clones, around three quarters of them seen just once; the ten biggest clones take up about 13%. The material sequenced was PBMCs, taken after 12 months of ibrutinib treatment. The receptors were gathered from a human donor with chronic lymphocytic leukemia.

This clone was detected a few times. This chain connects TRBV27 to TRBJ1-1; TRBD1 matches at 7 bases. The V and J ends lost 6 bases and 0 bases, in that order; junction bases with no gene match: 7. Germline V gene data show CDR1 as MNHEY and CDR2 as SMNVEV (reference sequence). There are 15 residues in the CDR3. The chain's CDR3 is CASSRQGIMNTEAFF. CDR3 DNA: TGTGCCAGCAGCCGACAGGGTATAATGAACACTGAAGCTTTCTTT.

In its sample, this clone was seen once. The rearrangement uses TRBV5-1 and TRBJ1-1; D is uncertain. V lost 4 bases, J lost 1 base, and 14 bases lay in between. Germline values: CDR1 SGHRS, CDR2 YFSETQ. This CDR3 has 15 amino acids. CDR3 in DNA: TGCGCCAGCAGCCGGGATGGACTCAAGAACACTGAAGCTTTCTTT. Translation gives CASSRDGLKNTEAFF. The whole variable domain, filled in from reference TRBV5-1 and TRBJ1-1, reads KAGVTQTPRYLIKTRGQQVTLSCSPISGHRSVSWYQQTPGQGLQFLFEYFSETQRNKGNFPGRFSGRQFSNSRSEMNVSTLELGDSALYLCASSRDGLKNTEAFFGQGTRLTVV.

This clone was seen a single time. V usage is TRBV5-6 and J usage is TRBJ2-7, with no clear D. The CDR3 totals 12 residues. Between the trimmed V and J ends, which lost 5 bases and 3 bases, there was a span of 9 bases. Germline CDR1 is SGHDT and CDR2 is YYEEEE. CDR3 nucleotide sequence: TGTGCCAGCAGTATGAGTGGCTACGAGCAGTACTTC. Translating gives CASSMSGYEQYF.

The CDR3 sequence: CASGFPEGRHGYTF. CDR3 bases: TGTGCTAGTGGTTTCCCAGAGGGACGACATGGCTACACCTTC. The chain is built from TRBV12-5 and TRBJ1-2; the D gene is possibly TRBD1 (5 bases). This CDR3 has 14 residues. The ends were cut back, 3 bases at V and 6 bases at J, with 14 bases in the middle. Per germline, CDR1 LGHNT and CDR2 FRNRAP.

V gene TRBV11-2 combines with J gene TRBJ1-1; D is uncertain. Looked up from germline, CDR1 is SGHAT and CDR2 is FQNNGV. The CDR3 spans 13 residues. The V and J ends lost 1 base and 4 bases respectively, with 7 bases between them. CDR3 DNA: TGTGCCAGCAGCTTAGTTTCGGTCACTGAAGCTTTCTTT. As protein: CASSLVSVTEAFF.

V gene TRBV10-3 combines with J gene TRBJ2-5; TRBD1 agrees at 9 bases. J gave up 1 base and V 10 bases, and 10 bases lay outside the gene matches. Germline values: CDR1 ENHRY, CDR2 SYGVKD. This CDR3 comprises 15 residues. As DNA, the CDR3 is TGTGCCACCCATCCGGGACAGGGCCTCCAAGAGACCCAGTACTTC. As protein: CATHPGQGLQETQYF.

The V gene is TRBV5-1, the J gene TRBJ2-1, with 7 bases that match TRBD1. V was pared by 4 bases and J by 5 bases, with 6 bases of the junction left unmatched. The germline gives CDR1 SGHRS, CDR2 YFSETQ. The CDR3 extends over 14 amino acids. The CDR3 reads CASSASGTDNEQFF. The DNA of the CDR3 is TGCGCCAGCAGCGCCTCCGGGACAGACAATGAGCAGTTCTTC. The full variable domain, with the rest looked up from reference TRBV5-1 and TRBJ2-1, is KAGVTQTPRYLIKTRGQQVTLSCSPISGHRSVSWYQQTPGQGLQFLFEYFSETQRNKGNFPGRFSGRQFSNSRSEMNVSTLELGDSALYLCASSASGTDNEQFFGPGTRLTVL.

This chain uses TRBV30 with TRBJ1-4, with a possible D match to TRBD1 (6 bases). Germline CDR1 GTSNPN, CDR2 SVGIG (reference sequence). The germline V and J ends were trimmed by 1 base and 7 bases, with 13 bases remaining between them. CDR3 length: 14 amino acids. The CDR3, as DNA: TGTGCCTGGAGTGGAGGCAGGGGTCGTGAAAAACTGTTTTTT. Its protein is CAWSGGRGREKLFF.

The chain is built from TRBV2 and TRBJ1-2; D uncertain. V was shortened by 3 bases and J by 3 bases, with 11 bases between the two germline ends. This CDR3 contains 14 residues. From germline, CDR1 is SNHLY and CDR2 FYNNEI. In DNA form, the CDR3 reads TGTGCCAGCAGTGACGACGGGCCGTACTATGGCTACACCTTC. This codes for CASSDDGPYYGYTF. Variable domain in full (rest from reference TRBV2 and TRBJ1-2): EPEVTQTPSHQVTQMGQEVILRCVPISNHLYFYWYRQILGQKVEFLVSFYNNEISEKSEIFDDQFSVERPDGSNFTLKIRSTKLEDSAMYFCASSDDGPYYGYTFGSGTRLTVV.

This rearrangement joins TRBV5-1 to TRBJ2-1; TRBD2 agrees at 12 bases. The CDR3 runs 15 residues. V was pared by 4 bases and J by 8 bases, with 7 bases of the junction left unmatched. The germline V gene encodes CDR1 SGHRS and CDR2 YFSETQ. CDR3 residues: CASSPTSGSGYEQFF. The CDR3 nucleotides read TGCGCCAGCAGCCCGACTAGCGGGAGCGGGTATGAGCAGTTCTTC.

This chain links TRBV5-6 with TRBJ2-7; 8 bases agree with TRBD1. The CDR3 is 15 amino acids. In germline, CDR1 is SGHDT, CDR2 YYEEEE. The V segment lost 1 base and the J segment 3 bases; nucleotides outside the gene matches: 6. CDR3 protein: CASSLLGQADYEQYF. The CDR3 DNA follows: TGTGCCAGCAGCTTGTTGGGACAGGCGGACTACGAGCAGTACTTC.

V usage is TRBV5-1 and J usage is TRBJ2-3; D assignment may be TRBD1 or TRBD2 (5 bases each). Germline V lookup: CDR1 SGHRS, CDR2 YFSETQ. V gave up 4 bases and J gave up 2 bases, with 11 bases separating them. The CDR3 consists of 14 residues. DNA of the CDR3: TGCGCCAGCAGCCCACTGGGGGTCACAGATACGCAGTATTTT. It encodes CASSPLGVTDTQYF.

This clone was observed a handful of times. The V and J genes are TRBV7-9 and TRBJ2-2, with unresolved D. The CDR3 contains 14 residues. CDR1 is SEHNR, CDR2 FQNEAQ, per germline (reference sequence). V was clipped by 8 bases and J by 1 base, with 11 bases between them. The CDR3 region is CASQVVENTGELFF. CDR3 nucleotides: TGTGCCAGCCAAGTCGTGGAGAACACCGGGGAGCTGTTTTTT.

Here the CDR3 DNA reads TGTGCCAGCAGCCAAGCCAAGCGTGAGCAGTTCTTC. Translation gives CASSQAKREQFF. The chain carries TRBV4-2 and TRBJ2-1; no clear D. The V and J ends lost 1 base and 9 bases respectively, with 7 bases between them. Looked up from germline, CDR1 is LGHNA and CDR2 is YNFKEQ. The CDR3 contains 12 residues.

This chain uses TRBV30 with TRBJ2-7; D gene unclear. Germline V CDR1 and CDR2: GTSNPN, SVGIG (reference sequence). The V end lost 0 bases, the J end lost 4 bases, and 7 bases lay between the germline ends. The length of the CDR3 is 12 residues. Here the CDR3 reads CAWSVSGYEQYF. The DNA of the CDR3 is TGTGCCTGGAGTGTTTCTGGGTACGAGCAGTACTTC.

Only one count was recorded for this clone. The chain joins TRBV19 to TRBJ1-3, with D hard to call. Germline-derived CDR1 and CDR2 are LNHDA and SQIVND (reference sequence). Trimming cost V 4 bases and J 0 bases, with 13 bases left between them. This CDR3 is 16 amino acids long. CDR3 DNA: TGTGCCAGTAGTAAGTTGATCGCGAGCTCTGGAAACACCATATATTTT. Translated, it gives CASSKLIASSGNTIYF.

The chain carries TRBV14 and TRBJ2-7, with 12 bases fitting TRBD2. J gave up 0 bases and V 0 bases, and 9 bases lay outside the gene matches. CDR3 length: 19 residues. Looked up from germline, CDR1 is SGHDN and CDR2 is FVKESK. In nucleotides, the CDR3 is TGTGCCAGCAGCCAAGATACGTGGCTAGCGGGAGGGCCCTCCTACGAGCAGTACTTC. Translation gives CASSQDTWLAGGPSYEQYF.

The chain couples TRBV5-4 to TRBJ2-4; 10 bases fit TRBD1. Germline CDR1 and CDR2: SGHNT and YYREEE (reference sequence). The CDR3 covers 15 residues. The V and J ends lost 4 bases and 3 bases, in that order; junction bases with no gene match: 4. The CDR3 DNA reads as TGTGCCAGCAGCCAGACAGGGGGCTTCAAAAACATTCAGTACTTC. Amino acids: CASSQTGGFKNIQYF.

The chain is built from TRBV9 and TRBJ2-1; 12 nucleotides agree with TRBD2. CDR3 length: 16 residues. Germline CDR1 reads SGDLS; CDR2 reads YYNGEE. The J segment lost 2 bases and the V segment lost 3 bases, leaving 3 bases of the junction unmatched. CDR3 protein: CASSARLAGAYNEQFF. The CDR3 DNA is TGTGCCAGCAGCGCGAGACTAGCGGGAGCCTACAATGAGCAGTTCTTC.

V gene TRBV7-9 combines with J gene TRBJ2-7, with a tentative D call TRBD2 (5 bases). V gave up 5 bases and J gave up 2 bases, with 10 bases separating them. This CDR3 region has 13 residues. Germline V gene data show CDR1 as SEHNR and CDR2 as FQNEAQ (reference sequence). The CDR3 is CASSTGITYEQYF. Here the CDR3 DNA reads TGTGCCAGCAGCACCGGGATCACCTACGAGCAGTACTTC. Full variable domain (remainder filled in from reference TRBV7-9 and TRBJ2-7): DTGVSQNPRHKITKRGQNVTFRCDPISEHNRLYWYRQTLGQGPEFLTYFQNEAQLEKSRLLSDRFSAERPKGSFSTLEIQRTEQGDSAMYLCASSTGITYEQYFGPGTRLTVT.